This T cell receptor (beta chain) was recorded in a study of T-cell memory formation after mild COVID-19. Turning to the study itself: TCR clusters mostly belonged to single donors. Study results and limitations: Certain responding clones were present in pre-infection memory, suggesting participation of cross-reactive memory. Clones that shrank (day 15 to 85) were balanced CD4/CD8, whereas later expanders leaned CD4+.

Constant-segment primers were used for 5'RACE, and the resulting TCR alpha and TCR beta cDNA libraries carried sample barcodes and UMIs. A single record per CDR3 protein comes from TCRdb applying MiXCR to the 5' RACE reads. The table has around 320,000 distinct CDR3 sequences, roughly 13% seen once. In this sample, this clonotype turned up a few times. What it recognizes is unknown. Trimming removed 2 bases at V and 4 bases at J, with 2 bases between. The germline CDR1 and CDR2 sequences are MGHDK and SYGVNS. The CDR3 runs to 12 residues. Material: PBMCs or a T cell subset sorted from them (not recorded which). The receptor was derived from a man younger than 35 who had mild COVID-19 (a few samples of this study predate the infection). Cell type and time point are not known. This chain uses TRBV25-1 with TRBJ2-2; D is undetermined. CDR3 sequence (DNA): TGTGCCAGCAGTGAAAGCACCGGGGAGCTGTTTTTT. Encoded protein: CASSESTGELFF.